This is a list of T cell receptor beta chains from one sample in a study of T cells in Graves' hyperthyroidism and ophthalmopathy. Via MiXCR, TCRdb re-called the multiplex PCR reads, giving one row per CDR3 protein. The sample consists of some 180,000 distinct CDR3 sequences, about a sixth of them appearing once. The sequenced sample consisted of blood. Receptors originate from a woman aged 50 to 65 with Graves' hyperthyroidism. The conserved cysteine and the conserved F or W are not part of the CDR3 here. The order of the fields is J gene, V gene, CDR3 protein.

j_call: TRBJ2-3
v_call: TRBV4-1
cdr3_aa: ASSPRTSGVSTDTQY

j_call: TRBJ1-1
v_call: TRBV7-2
cdr3_aa: ASSLAANRMSEAF

j_call: TRBJ2-2
v_call: TRBV4-3
cdr3_aa: ASSQLLGGFTGELF

j_call: TRBJ2-1
v_call: TRBV12-3/TRBV12-4
cdr3_aa: ASSPDHGTANNEQF

j_call: TRBJ1-1
v_call: TRBV20-1
cdr3_aa: SAREWGAIVVTEAF

j_call: TRBJ2-5
v_call: TRBV29-1
cdr3_aa: SVDPGLGQETQY

j_call: TRBJ2-3
v_call: TRBV7-3
cdr3_aa: ASSYNPGLDTQY

j_call: TRBJ1-2
v_call: TRBV27
cdr3_aa: ASSFGRAQSGYT

j_call: TRBJ2-2
v_call: TRBV7-7
cdr3_aa: ASSFLEDGTGELF

j_call: TRBJ2-3
v_call: TRBV12-3/TRBV12-4
cdr3_aa: ASSLAGTTDTQY

j_call: TRBJ2-5
v_call: TRBV24-1
cdr3_aa: ATSDPSTVQETQY

j_call: TRBJ1-3
v_call: TRBV12-3/TRBV12-4
cdr3_aa: ASSLPVGSSGNTIY

j_call: TRBJ1-1
v_call: TRBV6-1
cdr3_aa: ASSSWTEAF

j_call: TRBJ1-5
v_call: TRBV28
cdr3_aa: ASSLGTGDQPQH

j_call: TRBJ2-5
v_call: TRBV12-3/TRBV12-4
cdr3_aa: ASSATGTGVTQY

j_call: TRBJ2-7
v_call: TRBV7-2
cdr3_aa: ASSFPVTEGVGDFYEQY

j_call: TRBJ1-2
v_call: TRBV19
cdr3_aa: ASTRRNRQLANYGYT

j_call: TRBJ1-1
v_call: TRBV20-1
cdr3_aa: SANEQGLGKAF

j_call: TRBJ1-1
v_call: TRBV19
cdr3_aa: ASRRTENTEAF

j_call: TRBJ1-4
v_call: TRBV7-9
cdr3_aa: ASSLGRSEKLF

j_call: TRBJ1-6
v_call: TRBV28
cdr3_aa: ASSLEKGGTGANSPLH

j_call: TRBJ1-2
v_call: TRBV28
cdr3_aa: ASRGTGTGTHGYT